This is a list of T cell receptor beta chains from one sample in a study of Ad26.COV2.S vaccination and SARS-CoV-2 variants. Libraries were prepared by immunoSEQ multiplex PCR; TCRdb keeps only in-frame clonotypes and omits some of them. The data hold more than 300,000 clones, with around nine tenths observed a single time. The sequences come from peripheral blood, collected in a trial of Ad26.COV2.S vaccine versus placebo. These receptors all stem from a person aged 18-65 years who received the Ad26.COV2.S COVID-19 vaccine or a placebo. Each CDR3 is given with its conserved first and last residue. D genes are given only for firm matches. Only some rows state a clone size, as once, few, many or a class for expanded clones.

V	D	size	J	length	CDR3	DNA
TRBV3-1/TRBV3-2	NA	NA	TRBJ1-3	13	CASSLNSGNTIYF	TGTGCCAGCAGCCTTAATTCGGGAAACACCATATATTTT
TRBV19	NA	NA	TRBJ1-6	13	CASSGQGGSPLHF	TGTGCCAGTAGCGGGCAGGGAGGATCACCCCTCCACTTT
TRBV19	TRBD1	NA	TRBJ2-1	15	CASSSTGGQGNEQFF	TGTGCCAGTAGTTCCACAGGGGGCCAGGGCAATGAGCAGTTCTTC
TRBV14	TRBD1	NA	TRBJ1-1	13	CASSQDLDREAFF	TGTGCCAGCAGCCAAGATCTGGACAGGGAAGCTTTCTTT
TRBV27	NA	NA	TRBJ1-2	16	CASSSRSGQRSYGYTF	TGTGCCAGCAGCTCCCGCTCCGGACAGAGATCTTATGGCTACACCTTC
TRBV30	NA	NA	TRBJ2-7	15	CAWSFRASSSYEQYF	TGTGCCTGGAGTTTTAGGGCCTCGAGCTCCTACGAGCAGTACTTC
TRBV19	NA	NA	TRBJ2-5	14	CASSIRGGKETQYF	TGTGCCAGTAGTATCCGAGGCGGCAAAGAGACCCAGTACTTC
TRBV29-1	TRBD1	NA	TRBJ2-7	14	CSVEGQGAGNEQYF	TGCAGCGTTGAGGGACAGGGGGCGGGTAACGAGCAGTACTTC
TRBV27	NA	NA	TRBJ2-6	15	CASSLRSSGANVLTF	TGTGCCAGCAGTTTGAGAAGCTCTGGGGCCAACGTCCTGACTTTC
TRBV20-1	TRBD1	NA	TRBJ1-2	14	CSASSRTGLYGYTF	TGCAGTGCGAGTTCCAGGACAGGGCTCTATGGCTACACCTTC
TRBV19	TRBD1	NA	TRBJ1-5	17	CASSTRQGQVRNQPQHF	TGTGCCAGTAGTACCCGACAGGGACAGGTTCGTAATCAGCCCCAGCATTTT
TRBV5-1	TRBD2	NA	TRBJ2-7	16	CASAELSGLAGGEQYF	TGCGCCAGCGCTGAACTTTCGGGACTAGCGGGGGGCGAGCAGTACTTC
TRBV5-5	NA	NA	TRBJ1-1	14	CASSPGQSNAEAFF	TGTGCCAGCAGCCCCGGACAAAGTAACGCTGAAGCTTTCTTT
TRBV5-1	NA	once	TRBJ1-4	15	CASSLDGGADEKLFF	TGCGCCAGCAGCTTGGATGGGGGGGCGGATGAAAAACTGTTTTTT
TRBV2	NA	NA	TRBJ1-5	15	CASSDRGLSNQPQHF	TGTGCCAGCAGTGATAGAGGGTTGAGCAATCAGCCCCAGCATTTT
TRBV5-5	NA	NA	TRBJ1-4	15	CASSPLTEVKGKLFF	TGTGCCAGCAGCCCCCTGACGGAGGTCAAGGGGAAACTGTTTTTT
TRBV7-6	TRBD2	few	TRBJ2-3	13	CASRQTSGGSPYF	TGTGCCAGCAGACAGACTAGCGGGGGTTCCCCGTATTTT
TRBV3-1/TRBV3-2	NA	once	TRBJ1-4	16	CASSQDLRAGNEKLFF	TGTGCCAGCAGCCAAGATCTCCGGGCGGGGAATGAAAAACTGTTTTTT
TRBV3-1/TRBV3-2	NA	NA	TRBJ2-1	20	CASSQVQGGALADYYNEQFF	TGTGCCAGCAGCCAAGTCCAGGGTGGGGCACTAGCTGACTACTACAATGAGCAGTTCTTC
TRBV19	NA	NA	TRBJ1-2	14	CASSIVSTNYGYTF	TGTGCCAGTAGTATAGTTTCCACTAACTATGGCTACACCTTC
TRBV19	TRBD2	NA	TRBJ2-1	14	CASGLAAPYNEQFF	TGTGCCAGCGGACTAGCGGCCCCATACAATGAGCAGTTCTTC
TRBV5-6	TRBD1	NA	TRBJ1-6	16	CASSGDRGSYNSPLHF	TGTGCCAGCAGCGGGGACAGGGGTTCCTATAATTCACCCCTCCACTTT
TRBV9	NA	NA	TRBJ2-5	15	CASSVGPGQQETQYF	TGTGCCAGCAGCGTGGGACCCGGACAGCAAGAGACCCAGTACTTC
TRBV28	NA	NA	TRBJ1-5	13	CASTSGGYEPQHF	TGTGCCAGCACCTCGGGGGGTTATGAGCCCCAGCATTTT
TRBV5-4	NA	NA	TRBJ2-3	16	CASSAGGATSTDTQYF	TGTGCCAGCAGCGCCGGGGGAGCGACTAGCACAGATACGCAGTATTTT
TRBV30	NA	few	TRBJ1-5	14	CAWSVGQGHQPQHF	TGTGCCTGGAGTGTAGGGCAGGGTCATCAGCCCCAGCATTTT
TRBV9	TRBD2	NA	TRBJ2-2	14	CASSVVAGTGELFF	TGTGCCAGCAGCGTAGTAGCGGGCACCGGGGAGCTGTTTTTT
TRBV4-1	TRBD1	NA	TRBJ1-5	13	CASSQGDSQPQHF	TGCGCCAGCAGCCAAGGGGACAGTCAGCCCCAGCATTTT
TRBV6-1	NA	NA	TRBJ2-2	16	CASSEYQGRNGGELFF	TGTGCCAGCAGTGAATATCAGGGCCGAAATGGCGGGGAGCTGTTTTTT
TRBV2	NA	NA	TRBJ2-3	12	CASRTNTDTQYF	TGTGCCAGCCGGACTAACACAGATACGCAGTATTTT
TRBV7-2	NA	NA	TRBJ2-1	14	CASSPGSLIDEQFF	TGTGCCAGCAGCCCGGGGAGCCTGATCGATGAGCAGTTCTTC
TRBV5-6	TRBD1	NA	TRBJ1-2	15	CASSLVWTGDEGYTF	TGTGCCAGCAGCTTGGTTTGGACAGGGGACGAAGGCTACACCTTC
TRBV28	TRBD2	NA	TRBJ2-7	14	CASSTGGKPVEQYF	TGTGCCAGCAGTACGGGGGGGAAACCGGTCGAGCAGTACTTC
TRBV6-1	TRBD1	NA	TRBJ2-5	15	CASSEWGQGVETQYF	TGTGCCAGCAGTGAATGGGGACAGGGCGTTGAGACCCAGTACTTC
TRBV19	TRBD2	NA	TRBJ2-3	18	CASSARRTSGGLTDTQYF	TGTGCCAGTAGTGCTCGCCGGACTAGCGGGGGACTCACAGATACGCAGTATTTT
TRBV7-6	NA	few	TRBJ1-4	15	CASSSSGWSNEKLFF	TGTGCCAGCAGCTCCTCAGGGTGGTCGAATGAAAAACTGTTTTTT
TRBV9	NA	NA	TRBJ2-1	15	CASSVAGTRYNEQFF	TGTGCCAGCAGCGTAGCGGGAACCCGATACAATGAGCAGTTCTTC
TRBV6-2/TRBV6-3	TRBD2	NA	TRBJ2-1	15	CASSYLLAGVNEQFF	TGTGCCAGCAGTTACCTCTTAGCGGGGGTGAATGAGCAGTTCTTC
TRBV5-1	NA	few	TRBJ2-7	14	CASSGSGFSYEQYF	TGCGCCAGCAGTGGGAGCGGGTTCTCCTACGAGCAGTACTTC
TRBV29-1	TRBD1	few	TRBJ1-1	11	CSVRTGGKAFF	TGCAGCGTCCGGACAGGGGGCAAAGCTTTCTTT
TRBV12-3/TRBV12-4	TRBD1	once	TRBJ2-1	12	CASSINRDRGFF	TGTGCCAGCAGTATCAACCGGGACAGGGGGTTCTTC
TRBV7-9	TRBD1	NA	TRBJ1-6	18	CASSLEYVRGHGGSPLHF	TGTGCCAGCAGCTTAGAATACGTGAGGGGGCACGGGGGATCACCCCTCCACTTT
TRBV5-5	NA	NA	TRBJ1-6	14	CASSWVGDNSPLHF	TGTGCCAGCAGCTGGGTGGGGGATAATTCACCCCTCCACTTT